The sequence of this TCR beta chain was determined in a study of neurological immune-mediated disorders. After removal of 4 bases from V and 4 bases from J, the junction contained 2 bases not matched to a gene. This CDR3 spans 16 amino acids. Per germline, CDR1 SGHNT and CDR2 YENEEA. This clonotype was picked up many times. MiXCR was run by TCRdb on the 5' RACE reads, yielding one entry per CDR3 protein. The data hold 50,000 to 75,000 distinct CDR3 sequences, with about 13% observed a single time. This TCR came from a woman aged 60-75 years with HTLV-1-associated myelopathy (HAM/TSP). The gene calls are TRBV11-3 and TRBJ2-1, with TRBD2 matching 15 bases. The source material was PBMCs. Written as DNA, the CDR3 is TGTGCCAGCAGCTCAGGGACTAGCGGGGGGTACAATGAGCAGTTCTTC. It encodes CASSSGTSGGYNEQFF.